This T cell receptor beta chain was identified during a study of molecular identifiers for immune sequencing clone quantification. This clonotype was counted many times. Bulk TCR library preparation followed previously described methods with listed TCR primers. TCRdb reprocessed the PCR reads with MiXCR, giving one entry per CDR3 protein. The sample gives tens of thousands of distinct CDR3 sequences, around a fifth of which show up once; 0.8% to 1.2% is in the top ten. Naive CD8 T cells, phenotype CD8+CD4-CCR7+CD45RA+, were sorted. The trim removed 5 bases at V and 4 bases at J, leaving 4 bases unmatched. This CDR3 is 13 amino acids long. In germline, CDR1 is MNHEY, CDR2 SVGEGT.

The chain links TRBV6-2 or TRBV6-3 to TRBJ1-1; TRBD1 agrees at 7 bases. This TCR came from a human donor in good health. Some libraries in this study had Jurkat cell RNA spiked in. The sequenced material came from naive CD8+ T cells from blood, with Jurkat cell RNA spiked in. The sample's subset: FACS-sorted CD8+CD4-CCR7+CD45RA+ naive T cells. This CDR3 is CASSTGQVTEAFF. CDR3 bases: TGTGCCAGCAGTACTGGACAGGTCACTGAAGCTTTCTTT.